This T cell receptor beta chain was found in a study of blood T cells in healthy people across ages. A second PCR of roughly 7 to 11 cycles used a sample-barcoded 5' primer and a J-beta primer mix. Each cDNA molecule was tagged by a template-switch adaptor with 12 random nucleotides. Using its own MiXCR run on the 5' RACE reads, TCRdb lists one record per CDR3 protein. The sample has 1.5 million to 2 million distinct CDR3 sequences; about 30% are singletons. This CDR3 region has 15 residues. Trimming removed 0 bases from V and 7 bases from J; junction bases left unmatched: 7. CDR1 and CDR2 from the germline V gene are MNHEY and SVGAGI.

This clonotype was sampled from a woman between 25 and 40 years old in good health. The sequenced sample was blood. J is TRBJ1-2 and V is TRBV6-5; 8 bases are a match to TRBD1. The CDR3: CASSYSSIQGAGYTF. The CDR3 bases are TGTGCCAGCAGTTACTCGAGTATCCAGGGGGCTGGCTACACCTTC.